These 20 T cell receptor beta chains share one sample of origin, sequenced in a study of T-cell reconstitution after alpha-beta-depleted transplantation in children. The TCRbeta library was prepared with unique molecular identifiers. TCRdb re-called the PCR reads through MiXCR, storing one row per CDR3 protein. The sample yields around 200,000 distinct CDR3 sequences, approximately 6.6% seen once. The sample here was PBMCs from the stem cell graft donor, taken from the stem cell graft. The receptors were sampled from a human donor who donated a stem cell graft to a child with Wiskott-Aldrich syndrome.

This clonotype was detected ten times or more. The rearrangement uses TRBV20-1 and TRBJ1-2; D is ambiguous. CDR1 and CDR2 from the germline V gene are DFQATT and SNEGSKA (reference sequence). The CDR3 has 14 amino acids. Trimming took 0 bases from V and 2 from J, leaving 10 bases between them. CDR3 region: CSARDPDKNYGYTF. The CDR3 nucleotides read TGCAGTGCTAGAGATCCCGACAAGAACTATGGCTACACCTTC.

This clonotype was counted only a few times. The CDR3 protein is CASSNRGDTGELFF. CDR3 in DNA: TGTGCCAGCTCGAACAGGGGAGACACCGGGGAGCTGTTTTTT. This chain connects TRBV3-1 to TRBJ2-2; 7 bases map to TRBD1. The CDR3 sequence is 14 residues long. V lost 8 bases to trimming and J lost 3 bases; unmatched junction nucleotides: 6. Germline V gene lookup returns CDR1 LGHDT and CDR2 YNNKEL (reference sequence).

This clonotype was seen ten or more times. The chain links TRBV14 to TRBJ1-2; 8 bases align to TRBD1. The V gene end was trimmed by 4 bases and the J gene end by 4 bases; junction bases not matched to a gene: 2. CDR1 and CDR2 from the germline V gene are SGHDN and FVKESK. The CDR3 consists of 13 residues. The CDR3 sequence: CASSPRGLYGYTF. The CDR3 nucleotides are TGTGCCAGCAGCCCCAGGGGGCTCTATGGCTACACCTTC.

At least ten counts were recorded for this clonotype. The rearrangement links TRBV6-5 to TRBJ2-1; D might be TRBD1 or TRBD2, each matching 5 bases. V was shortened by 3 bases and J by 7 bases, with 13 bases between the two germline ends. The CDR3 runs to 14 residues. CDR1 is MNHEY, CDR2 SVGAGI, per germline. CDR3 in amino acids: CASSYITRGNEQFF. The CDR3 nucleotides are TGTGCCAGCAGTTATATTACTAGGGGAAATGAGCAGTTCTTC.

V gene TRBV29-1 combines with J gene TRBJ2-1, with TRBD1 matching 8 bases. V shed 6 bases, J shed 6 bases, and the junction held 4 bases outside the gene matches. In germline, CDR1 is SQVTM, CDR2 ANQGSEA. The CDR3 has 12 amino acids. DNA for the CDR3: TGCAGCGTCGACAGGGGAATCAATGAGCAGTTCTTC. Translation: CSVDRGINEQFF.

The chain recombines TRBV7-8 with TRBJ2-5; tentatively, D is TRBD1 or TRBD2 (5 bases each). This CDR3 region has 17 residues. The V gene lost 2 bases and the J gene lost 1 base, with 17 bases spanning the gap. The germline CDR1 and CDR2 sequences are SGHVS and FQNEAQ. The CDR3 DNA is TGTGCCAGCAGCTTATTCCCGTGGGGGACCCTCCAAGAGACCCAGTACTTC. It yields the protein CASSLFPWGTLQETQYF.

In its sample, this clonotype was seen many times. The chain uses TRBV6-5 and TRBJ2-7; D ambiguous. Looked up from germline, CDR1 is MNHEY and CDR2 is SVGAGI. CDR3 length: 14 residues. V dropped 6 bases and J dropped 7 bases, with 19 bases sitting between them. The CDR3 DNA sequence: TGTGCCAGCAGAAATCCGGTGGTTTGGGGTGAGCAGTACTTC. Translated: CASRNPVVWGEQYF.

This clonotype was found many times. The chain links TRBV29-1 to TRBJ2-2, with 7 bases lining up with TRBD2. CDR3 length equals 14 residues. The V segment lost 6 bases and the J segment 7 bases; nucleotides outside the gene matches: 11. CDR1 is SQVTM and CDR2 is ANQGSEA in the germline V gene. CDR3: CSVQSRREGGELFF. The CDR3 coding sequence is TGCAGCGTGCAGAGCCGCAGGGAGGGCGGGGAGCTGTTTTTT.

This clonotype has ten or more counts. The rearrangement uses TRBV29-1 and TRBJ2-3; 9 bases are shared with TRBD2. This CDR3 contains 13 residues. The V segment lost 6 bases and the J segment 2 bases; nucleotides outside the gene matches: 3. In germline, CDR1 is SQVTM, CDR2 ANQGSEA. The CDR3 DNA is TGCAGCGTATTAGCGGGAGCCACAGATACGCAGTATTTT. Its translation: CSVLAGATDTQYF.

This chain links TRBV7-2 with TRBJ2-7; 12 bases line up with TRBD1. This CDR3 has 16 residues. V gave up 5 bases and J gave up 4 bases; unmatched junction bases: 9. Per germline, CDR1 SGHTA and CDR2 FQGNSA. CDR3 in amino acids: CASSPGTGGLMYEQYF. The CDR3 bases are TGTGCCAGCAGCCCCGGGACAGGGGGCTTAATGTACGAGCAGTACTTC.

As regards this clonotype: A much larger clone lies a single base off, so this may be a read error. The chain links TRBV7-9 to TRBJ2-1; 10 bases match TRBD2. Germline assignment: CDR1 SEHNR and CDR2 FQNEAQ (reference sequence). The V and J ends lost 6 bases and 6 bases, in that order; junction bases with no gene match: 8. The CDR3 covers 15 residues. The CDR3 loop reads CASRSTLAGSNEQFF. CDR3 DNA: TGTGCCAGCAGGTCAACACTAGCGGGATCCAATGAGCAGTTCTTC.

This clonotype was detected many times. CDR3: CASSFPDPEAFF. The CDR3 DNA is TGTGCCAGCAGTTTCCCGGACCCTGAAGCTTTCTTT. V gene TRBV12-3 or TRBV12-4 combines with J gene TRBJ1-1; D unresolved. V gave up 3 bases and J gave up 6 bases, with 8 bases separating them. The CDR3 is made up of 12 amino acids.

In its sample, this clonotype was seen many times. The V gene is TRBV12-3 or TRBV12-4, the J gene TRBJ2-5; D unclear. The CDR3 spans 13 residues. Trimming left V 7 bases short and J 5 bases short, with 14 bases between. The CDR3 DNA reads as TGTGCCAGCAAGTACGGATCGGTGGAGACCCAGTACTTC. Amino acid sequence: CASKYGSVETQYF.

The V call is TRBV5-1, the J call TRBJ1-1; 7 positions match TRBD1. Trimming removed 4 bases from V and 5 bases from J; junction bases left unmatched: 11. Looked up from germline, CDR1 is SGHRS and CDR2 is YFSETQ. CDR3 length: 15 residues. CDR3 region: CASSHTTGKGTEAFF. DNA of the CDR3: TGCGCCAGCAGCCACACGACAGGGAAGGGTACTGAAGCTTTCTTT. The complete variable domain, with remaining parts taken from reference TRBV5-1 and TRBJ1-1, reads KAGVTQTPRYLIKTRGQQVTLSCSPISGHRSVSWYQQTPGQGLQFLFEYFSETQRNKGNFPGRFSGRQFSNSRSEMNVSTLELGDSALYLCASSHTTGKGTEAFFGQGTRLTVV.

This clonotype showed up many times. The CDR3 here is CASSSSSGRVVYEQYF. The CDR3 DNA reads as TGTGCCAGCAGTTCTTCTAGCGGGAGGGTTGTCTACGAGCAGTACTTC. The chain carries TRBV6-5 and TRBJ2-7; 12 positions agree with TRBD2. The CDR3 runs 16 residues. CDR1 and CDR2 from the germline V gene are MNHEY and SVGAGI. V was pared by 4 bases and J by 3 bases, with 7 bases of the junction left unmatched.

This clonotype was observed many times. Here the CDR3 reads CATSVIRAGGLETQYF. Here the CDR3 DNA reads TGTGCCACCAGTGTTATTAGGGCGGGGGGCCTAGAGACCCAGTACTTC. The rearrangement uses TRBV24-1 and TRBJ2-5, with 8 bases identical to TRBD2. Germline-derived CDR1 and CDR2 are KGHDR and SFDVKD. The CDR3 covers 16 residues. The J segment lost 4 bases and the V segment lost 5 bases, leaving 11 bases of the junction unmatched.

The chain joins TRBV3-1 to TRBJ2-5; D might be TRBD1 (6 bases). The CDR3 totals 14 residues. The V and J ends lost 4 bases and 7 bases respectively, with 16 bases between them. Germline values: CDR1 LGHDT, CDR2 YNNKEL (reference sequence). CDR3 sequence reads: CASSPSPGVWTQYF. The CDR3 DNA reads TGTGCCAGCAGCCCATCGCCAGGGGTTTGGACCCAGTACTTC.

Ten or more counts support this clonotype. The V and J genes are TRBV4-1 and TRBJ2-3, with D possibly matching TRBD2 (6 bases). CDR1 is MGHRA and CDR2 is YSYEKL in the germline V gene. The V end was cut by 0 bases, the J end by 4 bases, with 17 bases between. The CDR3 extends over 17 amino acids. The DNA for the CDR3 is TGCGCCAGCAGCCAAGATACGGTCGGGGGAGCGGCAGATACGCAGTATTTT. It encodes CASSQDTVGGAADTQYF.

This clonotype was counted between two and nine times. V is TRBV12-3 or TRBV12-4 and J is TRBJ1-1, with D possibly matching TRBD1 (5 bases). V was trimmed by 1 base and J by 6 bases, leaving 12 bases between them. This CDR3 has 14 residues. CDR3 in amino acids: CASSLVRDFPEAFF. The CDR3 nucleotides read TGTGCCAGCAGTTTAGTCAGGGACTTCCCTGAAGCTTTCTTT.

This clonotype showed up many times. V usage is TRBV7-2 and J usage is TRBJ2-3, with 7 bases aligning to TRBD1. The V segment lost 8 bases and the J segment 0 bases; nucleotides outside the gene matches: 2. The length of the CDR3 is 13 residues. In germline, CDR1 is SGHTA, CDR2 FQGNSA. The CDR3 protein is CASGQESTDTQYF. CDR3 coding DNA: TGTGCCAGCGGACAGGAGAGCACAGATACGCAGTATTTT.